This TCR beta chain was identified in a study of blood T cell repertoires in COVID-19 (TCRdb year 2020). Regarding the study in general: The collaborator samples originated in the United States, Italy and Spain and spanned the acute and convalescent phases of COVID-19. The repertoires were released in a freely available public database meant as a resource for research on the immune response to SARS-CoV-2. The samples were drawn from the first 160 participants of the ongoing ImmuneRACE study and from 1,254 subjects provided by 6 global collaborators. Where available, HLA class I and class II types were taken from metadata supplied by the sample provider and were not determined by assay-based typing. Sample metadata almost always included a de-identified subject ID, COVID-19 status, age in years and sex. The prospective study material was composed of cDNA or gDNA derived from T cells, B-cell-depleted T cells, or PBMCs. Deeply sampled blood TCRbeta repertoires from subjects exposed to, actively infected with, or recovered from COVID-19 were included in the dataset.

Taken from cysteine to phenylalanine, the CDR3 has 14 residues. Only the CDR3 DNA is retained, 42 bases long and in frame from the first base. Looking up the germline V gene yields CDR1 SGHRS and CDR2 YFSETQ. V is reduced by 0 bases and J by 0 bases, leaving a spacing of 4 bases between them. Paper-wide results and their limitations: The amount of clinical and demographic metadata varied by source and participant and was provided uncurated.

A word on this clone: Its target antigen remains unknown. Within one base of it there is no much larger clone, and no base qualities were kept.

Participants in the prospective study were aged about 18 to 100 years, lived in 20 to 25 United States geographic areas, and enrolled through a virtual design. In the prospective study, participants were assigned to cohorts based on the clinical history participants reported in a screening survey and a study questionnaire. Each participant in the prospective study had whole blood, serum and a nasopharyngeal or oropharyngeal swab collected by mobile phlebotomists. Prospective study participants could optionally give additional blood draws and questionnaires over an approximately two-month period. Before DNA extraction, prospective study blood samples were shipped either frozen or at room temperature. TCRbeta CDR3 regions were amplified from genomic DNA by means of the immunoSEQ Assay, a bias-controlled multiplex PCR. The original methods were these. The number of nucleated cells in each sample was estimated from the amplification of reference gene primers within the assay. To quantify the absolute abundance of each unique TCRbeta CDR3 rearrangement, sequence reads were collapsed and filtered. For each sample, productive Simpson clonality was calculated by taking the square root of Simpson's diversity index across productive rearrangements. Not all clones reach the TCRdb copy of this immuneACCESS table, which keeps in-frame sequences only. Checked studies attribute under half of the gap to unresolved V genes and leave the rest unexplained. The V and J calls and the clone size are those of that table, but D and trimming were determined from the DNA. Present in this sample are fewer than 250,000 clones, around 76% of which were seen just once. Around a sixth of the sample goes to the ten largest clones.

The sample comprised PBMCs or T cells enriched from blood (not recorded which). This TCR came from a woman aged 45-59 years with acute COVID-19. The V gene is TRBV5-1 and the J gene is TRBJ1-3; the D gene cannot be named for sure. The sequence in DNA is TGCGCCAGCAGCTTGGGAGACTCTGGAAACACCATATATTTT. This gives the protein CASSLGDSGNTIYF.